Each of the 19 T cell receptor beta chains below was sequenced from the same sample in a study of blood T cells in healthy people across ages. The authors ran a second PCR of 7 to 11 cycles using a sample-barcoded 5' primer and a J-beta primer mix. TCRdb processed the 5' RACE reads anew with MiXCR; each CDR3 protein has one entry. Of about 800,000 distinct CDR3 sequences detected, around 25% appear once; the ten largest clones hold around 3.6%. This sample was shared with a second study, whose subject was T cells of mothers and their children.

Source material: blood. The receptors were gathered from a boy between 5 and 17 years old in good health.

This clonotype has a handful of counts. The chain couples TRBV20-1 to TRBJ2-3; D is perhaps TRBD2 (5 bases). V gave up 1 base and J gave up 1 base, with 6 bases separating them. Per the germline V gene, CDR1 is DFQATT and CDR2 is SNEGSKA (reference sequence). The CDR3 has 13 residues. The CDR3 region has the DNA TGCAGTGCTAGAGTTAGCGGCACAGATACGCAGTATTTT. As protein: CSARVSGTDTQYF.

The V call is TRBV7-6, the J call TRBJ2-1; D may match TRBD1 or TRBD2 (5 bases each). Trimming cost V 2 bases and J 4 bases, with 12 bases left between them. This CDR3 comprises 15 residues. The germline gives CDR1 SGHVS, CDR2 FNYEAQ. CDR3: CASSLLRGAYNEQFF. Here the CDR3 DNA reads TGTGCCAGCAGCTTACTGAGGGGAGCATACAATGAGCAGTTCTTC.

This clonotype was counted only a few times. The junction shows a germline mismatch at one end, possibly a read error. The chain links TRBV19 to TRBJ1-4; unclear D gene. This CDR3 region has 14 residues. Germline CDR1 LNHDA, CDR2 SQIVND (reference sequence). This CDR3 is CASSNTAQREKLFF. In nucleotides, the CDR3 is TGTGCCAGCAGTAACACGGCCCAGCGTGAAAAACTGTTTTTT.

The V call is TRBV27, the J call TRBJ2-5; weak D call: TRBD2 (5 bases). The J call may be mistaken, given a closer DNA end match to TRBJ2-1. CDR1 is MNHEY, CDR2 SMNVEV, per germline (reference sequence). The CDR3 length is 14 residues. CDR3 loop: CASSLSWTDNEQFF. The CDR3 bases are TGTGCCAGCAGTTTAAGCTGGACTGACAATGAGCAGTTCTTC.

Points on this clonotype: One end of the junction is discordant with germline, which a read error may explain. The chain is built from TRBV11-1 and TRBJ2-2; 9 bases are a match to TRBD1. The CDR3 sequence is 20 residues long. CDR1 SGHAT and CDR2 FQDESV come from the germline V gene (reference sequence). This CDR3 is CASSLWLGGTGFANTGELFF. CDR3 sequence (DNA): TGTGCCAGCAGCTTATGGCTCGGTGGGACAGGGTTCGCGAACACTGGGGAGCTGTTTTTT.

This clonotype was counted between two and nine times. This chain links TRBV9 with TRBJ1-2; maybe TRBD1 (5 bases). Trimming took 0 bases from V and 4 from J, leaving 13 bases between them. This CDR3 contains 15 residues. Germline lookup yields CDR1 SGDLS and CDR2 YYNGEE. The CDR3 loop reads CASSVATVGAYGYTF. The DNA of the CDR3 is TGTGCCAGCAGCGTAGCGACAGTAGGAGCCTATGGCTACACCTTC.

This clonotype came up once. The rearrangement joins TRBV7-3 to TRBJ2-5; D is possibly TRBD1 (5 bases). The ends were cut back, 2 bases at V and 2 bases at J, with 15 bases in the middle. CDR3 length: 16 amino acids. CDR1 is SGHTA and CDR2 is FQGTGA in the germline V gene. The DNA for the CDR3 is TGTGCCAGCAGCTTAGGTACAGGACCATCGCAAGAGACCCAGTACTTC. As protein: CASSLGTGPSQETQYF.

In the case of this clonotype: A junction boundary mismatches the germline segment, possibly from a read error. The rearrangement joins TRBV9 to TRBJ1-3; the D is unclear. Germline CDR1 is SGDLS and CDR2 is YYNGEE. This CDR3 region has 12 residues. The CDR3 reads CAGSPSGNTIYF. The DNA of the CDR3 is TGTGCCGGCAGCCCTTCGGGAAACACCATATATTTT.

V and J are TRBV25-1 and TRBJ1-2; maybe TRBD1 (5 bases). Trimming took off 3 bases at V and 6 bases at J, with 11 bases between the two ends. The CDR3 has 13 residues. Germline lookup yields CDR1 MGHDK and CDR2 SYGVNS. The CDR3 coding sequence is TGTGCCAGCAGTGATCTTTTGGGGGATGGCTACACCTTC. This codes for CASSDLLGDGYTF.

The CDR3 here is CASSTGAENIQYF. The CDR3, as DNA: TGTGCCAGCAGCACCGGGGCCGAAAACATTCAGTACTTC. The J gene is TRBJ2-4, the V gene TRBV5-5; D is tentatively TRBD1 or TRBD2 (5 bases each). The CDR3 contains 13 residues. With 4 bases removed from V and 5 bases from J, the gap between germline ends came to 10 bases. Germline V gives CDR1 SGHKS, CDR2 YYEKEE (reference sequence).

The CDR3 DNA reads TGTGCCAGCAGTACTTACCGGGACAGGGTTTCCAACAATCAGCCCCAGCATTTT. Translation gives CASSTYRDRVSNNQPQHF. The rearrangement uses TRBV28 and TRBJ1-5; TRBD1 matches 9 bases. V was clipped by 5 bases and J by 3 bases; unmatched bases: 14. Germline values: CDR1 MDHEN, CDR2 SYDVKM. The CDR3 spans 18 residues.

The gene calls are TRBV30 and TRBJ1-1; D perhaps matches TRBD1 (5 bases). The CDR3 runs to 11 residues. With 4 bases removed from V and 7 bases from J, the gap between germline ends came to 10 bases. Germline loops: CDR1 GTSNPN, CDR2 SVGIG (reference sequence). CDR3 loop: CAWMGPLEAFF. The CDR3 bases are TGTGCCTGGATGGGGCCGCTTGAAGCTTTCTTT.

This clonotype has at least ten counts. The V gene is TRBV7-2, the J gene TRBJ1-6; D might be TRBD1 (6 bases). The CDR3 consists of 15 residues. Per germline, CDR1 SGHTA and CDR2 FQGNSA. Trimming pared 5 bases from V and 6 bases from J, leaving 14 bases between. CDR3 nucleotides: TGTGCCAGCAGCCGGACAGTGGCCTCTAATTCACCCCTCCACTTT. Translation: CASSRTVASNSPLHF. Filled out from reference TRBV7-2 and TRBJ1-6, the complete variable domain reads GAGVSQSPSNKVTEKGKDVELRCDPISGHTALYWYRQSLGQGLEFLIYFQGNSAPDKSGLPSDRFSAERTGGSVSTLTIQRTQQEDSAVYLCASSRTVASNSPLHFGNGTRLTVT.

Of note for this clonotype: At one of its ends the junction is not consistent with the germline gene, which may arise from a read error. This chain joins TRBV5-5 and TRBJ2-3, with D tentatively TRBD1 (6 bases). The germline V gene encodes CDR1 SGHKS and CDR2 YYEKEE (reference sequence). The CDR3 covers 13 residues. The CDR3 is CASSWTDTDTQYF. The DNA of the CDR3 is TGCGCCAGCAGCTGGACAGACACAGATACGCAGTATTTT.

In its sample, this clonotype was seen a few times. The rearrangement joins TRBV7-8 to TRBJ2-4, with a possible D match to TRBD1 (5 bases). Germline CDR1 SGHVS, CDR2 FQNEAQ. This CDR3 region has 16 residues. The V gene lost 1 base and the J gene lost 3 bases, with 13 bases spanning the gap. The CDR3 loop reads CASSLEGRQSKNIQYF. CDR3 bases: TGTGCCAGCAGCTTAGAGGGTCGACAGAGCAAAAACATTCAGTACTTC.

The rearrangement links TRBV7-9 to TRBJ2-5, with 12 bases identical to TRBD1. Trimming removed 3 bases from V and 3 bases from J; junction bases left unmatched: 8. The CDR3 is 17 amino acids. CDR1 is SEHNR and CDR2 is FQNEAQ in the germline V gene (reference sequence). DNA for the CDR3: TGTGCCAGCAGCTTTGGGGACAGGGGGCTAGGGGAAGAGACCCAGTACTTC. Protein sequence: CASSFGDRGLGEETQYF.

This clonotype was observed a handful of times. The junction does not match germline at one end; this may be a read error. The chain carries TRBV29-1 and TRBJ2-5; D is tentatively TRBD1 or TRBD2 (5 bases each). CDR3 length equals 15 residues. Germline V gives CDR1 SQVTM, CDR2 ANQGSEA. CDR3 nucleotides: TGCAGCGTCGAAGAGACTGGGACGGGGCAAGAGACCCAGTACTTC. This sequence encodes CSVEETGTGQETQYF.

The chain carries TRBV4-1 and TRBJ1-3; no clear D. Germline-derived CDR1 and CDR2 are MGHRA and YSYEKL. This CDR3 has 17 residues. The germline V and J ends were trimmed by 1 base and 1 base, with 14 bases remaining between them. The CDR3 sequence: CASSQAPAEGSGNTIYF. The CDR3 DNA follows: TGCGCCAGCAGCCAAGCTCCTGCGGAAGGGTCTGGAAACACCATATATTTT.

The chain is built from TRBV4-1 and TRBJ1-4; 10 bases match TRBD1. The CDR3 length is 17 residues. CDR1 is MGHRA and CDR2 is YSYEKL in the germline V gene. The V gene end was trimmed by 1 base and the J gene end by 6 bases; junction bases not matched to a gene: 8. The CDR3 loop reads CASSQVSLGTGDEKLFF. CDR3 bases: TGCGCCAGCAGCCAAGTTTCTCTGGGGACAGGGGATGAAAAACTGTTTTTT.